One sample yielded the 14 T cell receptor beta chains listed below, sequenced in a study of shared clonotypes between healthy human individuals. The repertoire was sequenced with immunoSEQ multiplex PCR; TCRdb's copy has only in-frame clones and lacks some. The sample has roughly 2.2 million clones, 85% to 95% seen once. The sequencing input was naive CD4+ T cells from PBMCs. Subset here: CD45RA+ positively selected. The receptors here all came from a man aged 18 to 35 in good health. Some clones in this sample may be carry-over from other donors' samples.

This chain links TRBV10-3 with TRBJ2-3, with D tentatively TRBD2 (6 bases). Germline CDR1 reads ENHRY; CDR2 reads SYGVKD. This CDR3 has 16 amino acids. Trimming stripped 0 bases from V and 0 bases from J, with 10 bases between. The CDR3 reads CAISESSGTSTDTQYF. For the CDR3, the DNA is TGTGCCATCAGTGAGTCTTCAGGGACTAGCACAGATACGCAGTATTTT.

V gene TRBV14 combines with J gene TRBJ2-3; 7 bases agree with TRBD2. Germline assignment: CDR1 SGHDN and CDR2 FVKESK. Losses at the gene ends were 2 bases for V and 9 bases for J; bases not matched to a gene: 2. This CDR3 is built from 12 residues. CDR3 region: CASSQSGITQYF. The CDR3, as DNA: TGTGCCAGCAGCCAAAGCGGGATCACGCAGTATTTT.

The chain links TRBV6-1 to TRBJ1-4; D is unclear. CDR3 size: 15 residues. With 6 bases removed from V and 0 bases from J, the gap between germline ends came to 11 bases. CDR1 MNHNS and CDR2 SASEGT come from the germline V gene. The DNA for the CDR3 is TGTGCCAGCAGAGATGCAGGCGCAACTAATGAAAAACTGTTTTTT. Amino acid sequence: CASRDAGATNEKLFF.

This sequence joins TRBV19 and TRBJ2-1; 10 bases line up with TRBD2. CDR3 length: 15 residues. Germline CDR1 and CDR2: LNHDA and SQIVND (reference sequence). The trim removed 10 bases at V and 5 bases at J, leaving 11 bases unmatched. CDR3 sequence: CATTYLAGVNNEQFF. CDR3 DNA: TGTGCCACCACGTACCTAGCGGGAGTAAACAATGAGCAGTTCTTC.

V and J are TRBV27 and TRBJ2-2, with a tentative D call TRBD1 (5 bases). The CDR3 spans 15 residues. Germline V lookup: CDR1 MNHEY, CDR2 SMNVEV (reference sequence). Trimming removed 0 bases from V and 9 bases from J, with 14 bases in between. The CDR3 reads CASSLSLRAARELFF. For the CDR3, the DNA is TGTGCCAGCAGTTTATCTCTCAGGGCGGCGCGGGAGCTGTTTTTT.

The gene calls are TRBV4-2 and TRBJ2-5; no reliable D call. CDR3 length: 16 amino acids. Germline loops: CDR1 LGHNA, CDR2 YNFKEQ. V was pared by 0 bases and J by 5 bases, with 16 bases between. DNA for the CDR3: TGTGCCAGCAGCCAAGATCTCCTTATGGGTCATGAGACCCAGTACTTC. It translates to CASSQDLLMGHETQYF.

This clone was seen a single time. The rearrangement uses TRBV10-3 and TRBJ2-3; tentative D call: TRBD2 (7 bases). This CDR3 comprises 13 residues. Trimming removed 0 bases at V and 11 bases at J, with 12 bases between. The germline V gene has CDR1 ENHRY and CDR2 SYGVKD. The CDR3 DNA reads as TGTGCCATCAGTGAGTCGGGGGCGGGAGTGCAGTATTTT. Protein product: CAISESGAGVQYF.

In DNA, the CDR3 is TGCGCCAGCAGCTTAACATCGGGCAATCAGCCCCAGCATTTT. This gives the protein CASSLTSGNQPQHF. The J gene is TRBJ1-5, the V gene TRBV5-1; no firm D call. This CDR3 region has 14 residues. V was shortened by 2 bases and J by 2 bases, with 8 bases between the two germline ends. Germline loops: CDR1 SGHRS, CDR2 YFSETQ.

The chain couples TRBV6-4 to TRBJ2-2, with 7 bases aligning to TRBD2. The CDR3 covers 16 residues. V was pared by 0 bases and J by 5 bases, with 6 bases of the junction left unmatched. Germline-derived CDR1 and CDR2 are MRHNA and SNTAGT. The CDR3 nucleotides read TGTGCCAGCAGTGACTCGGCCCTAGCGGCTACCGGGGAGCTGTTTTTT. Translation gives CASSDSALAATGELFF.

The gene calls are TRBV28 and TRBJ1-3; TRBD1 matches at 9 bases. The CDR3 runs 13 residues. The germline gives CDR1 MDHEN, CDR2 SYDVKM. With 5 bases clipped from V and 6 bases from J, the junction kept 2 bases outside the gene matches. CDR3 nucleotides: TGTGCCAGCAGTCGACAGGGGGTAAACACCATATATTTT. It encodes CASSRQGVNTIYF.

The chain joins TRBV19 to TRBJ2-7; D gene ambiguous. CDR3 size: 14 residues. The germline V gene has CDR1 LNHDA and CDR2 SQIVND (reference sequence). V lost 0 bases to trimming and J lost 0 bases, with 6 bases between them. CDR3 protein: CASSIDRRSYEQYF. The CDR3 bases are TGTGCCAGTAGTATAGATCGACGCTCCTACGAGCAGTACTTC. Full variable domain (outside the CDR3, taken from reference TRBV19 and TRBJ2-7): DGGITQSPKYLFRKEGQNVTLSCEQNLNHDAMYWYRQDPGQGLRLIYYSQIVNDFQKGDIAEGYSVSREKKESFPLTVTSAQKNPTAFYLCASSIDRRSYEQYFGPGTRLTVT.

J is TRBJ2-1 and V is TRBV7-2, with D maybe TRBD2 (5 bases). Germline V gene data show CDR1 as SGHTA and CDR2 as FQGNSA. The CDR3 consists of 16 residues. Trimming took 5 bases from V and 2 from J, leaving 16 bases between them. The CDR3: CASSPSRAGPYNEQFF. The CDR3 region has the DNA TGTGCCAGCAGCCCCTCACGCGCGGGCCCCTACAATGAGCAGTTCTTC.

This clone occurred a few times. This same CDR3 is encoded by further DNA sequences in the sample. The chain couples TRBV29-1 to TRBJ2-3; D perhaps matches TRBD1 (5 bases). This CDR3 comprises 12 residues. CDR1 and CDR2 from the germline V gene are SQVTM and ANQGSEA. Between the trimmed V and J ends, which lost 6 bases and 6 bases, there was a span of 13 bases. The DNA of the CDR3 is TGCAGCGTGGACGCAGGGTCCGATACGCAGTATTTT. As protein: CSVDAGSDTQYF.

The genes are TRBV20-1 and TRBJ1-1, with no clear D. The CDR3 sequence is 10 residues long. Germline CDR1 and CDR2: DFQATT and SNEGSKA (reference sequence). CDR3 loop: CTPENTEAFF. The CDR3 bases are TGCACCCCGGAGAACACTGAAGCTTTCTTT.